These 31 T cell receptor beta chains were sequenced from one sample in a study of glioma-infiltrating T cells after dendritic cell vaccination. Sequencing was performed with immunoSEQ multiplex PCR; in TCRdb, only in-frame clones are kept and a portion is missing. This sample has roughly 98,000 clones, with about nine tenths found just once. The starting material was blood, obtained before dendritic cell vaccination. These receptors originate from a human donor with glioblastoma.

The V call is TRBV7-6, the J call TRBJ2-6, with D unclear. Germline CDR1 reads SGHVS; CDR2 reads FNYEAQ. The length of the CDR3 is 14 residues. V shed 4 bases and J shed 0 bases, with 4 bases lying between them. CDR3 DNA sequence: TGTGCCAGCAGCTACGGCTCTGGGGCCAACGTCCTGACTTTC. Translating it yields CASSYGSGANVLTF.

This chain's CDR3 is CASSGLGNTIYF. CDR3 coding DNA: TGTGCCAGCAGCGGGCTTGGAAACACCATATATTTT. The chain recombines TRBV9 with TRBJ1-3; D not certain. This CDR3 is built from 12 residues. CDR1 is SGDLS and CDR2 is YYNGEE in the germline V gene. Deletions cut 3 bases from V and 3 bases from J, with 4 bases between.

A few counts support this clone. V and J are TRBV9 and TRBJ2-1; 10 nucleotides match TRBD2. Germline CDR1 and CDR2: SGDLS and YYNGEE. The CDR3 runs 17 residues. After removal of 0 bases from V and 6 bases from J, the junction contained 9 bases not matched to a gene. Written as DNA, the CDR3 is TGTGCCAGCAGCGTAGTCCCTCTAGCGGGAGAGGGCAATGAGCAGTTCTTC. Protein sequence: CASSVVPLAGEGNEQFF.

The V call is TRBV28, the J call TRBJ1-5; 8 positions agree with TRBD1. Germline trimming cut 0 bases from V and 4 bases from J; bases unmatched to any gene: 8. The germline gives CDR1 MDHEN, CDR2 SYDVKM. The CDR3 sequence is 17 residues long. The CDR3 sequence is CASSLWAGGEGNQPQHF. The CDR3 nucleotides are TGTGCCAGCAGTTTATGGGCAGGGGGCGAGGGAAATCAGCCCCAGCATTTT. Filled out from reference TRBV28 and TRBJ1-5, the complete variable domain reads DVKVTQSSRYLVKRTGEKVFLECVQDMDHENMFWYRQDPGLGLRLIYFSYDVKMKEKGDIPEGYSVSREKKERFSLILESASTNQTSMYLCASSLWAGGEGNQPQHFGDGTRLSIL.

The V and J genes are TRBV4-2 and TRBJ1-2, with 7 bases fitting TRBD1. The junction had 3 bases not matched to a gene; V was cut back by 1 base and J by 10 bases. CDR3 length: 12 residues. Germline V gene lookup returns CDR1 LGHNA and CDR2 YNFKEQ. The CDR3 bases are TGTGCCAGCAGCCAAGGACAGGGAAACTACACCTTC. Translated, it gives CASSQGQGNYTF.

The gene calls are TRBV6-4 and TRBJ2-1, with TRBD2 matching over 10 bases. Germline trimming cut 2 bases from V and 15 bases from J; bases unmatched to any gene: 4. This CDR3 is built from 12 residues. Looked up from germline, CDR1 is MRHNA and CDR2 is SNTAGT. The CDR3: CASSDLAGVLFF. For the CDR3, the DNA is TGTGCCAGCAGTGACCTAGCGGGGGTCCTGTTCTTC.

This sequence joins TRBV19 and TRBJ2-1, with D possibly being TRBD1 (6 bases). V was trimmed by 0 bases and J by 4 bases, leaving 13 bases between them. The CDR3 is made up of 16 amino acids. Germline V gene data show CDR1 as LNHDA and CDR2 as SQIVND (reference sequence). As DNA, the CDR3 is TGTGCCAGTAGTATAGACGTCAGGGGCAGGTACAATGAGCAGTTCTTC. This encodes CASSIDVRGRYNEQFF.

The chain employs TRBV29-1 and TRBJ2-7; 10 positions agree with TRBD2. Germline V gene sequence: CDR1 SQVTM, CDR2 ANQGSEA. The J segment lost 2 bases and the V segment lost 4 bases, leaving 5 bases of the junction unmatched. CDR3 length equals 14 residues. The CDR3 DNA sequence: TGCAGCGTTGTGTGGCTAGCGGGAGCCTACGAGCAGTACTTC. The encoded protein is CSVVWLAGAYEQYF.

This clone appeared a single time. V is TRBV6-1 and J is TRBJ1-1; perhaps TRBD1 as D (6 bases). The length of the CDR3 is 14 residues. Germline-derived CDR1 and CDR2 are MNHNS and SASEGT. The ends were cut back, 3 bases at V and 3 bases at J, with 11 bases in the middle. CDR3 DNA sequence: TGTGCCAGCAGTGATCAGACAGGCGACACTGAAGCTTTCTTT. This encodes CASSDQTGDTEAFF.

This chain joins TRBV5-1 and TRBJ1-1, with TRBD1 identical over 7 bases. Trimming removed 5 bases from V and 6 bases from J; junction bases left unmatched: 13. The CDR3 contains 15 residues. Germline V gene data show CDR1 as SGHRS and CDR2 as YFSETQ. Written as DNA, the CDR3 is TGCGCCAGCAGGGACTCGGGACAGTCGTCATCTGAAGCTTTCTTT. This encodes CASRDSGQSSSEAFF.

This clone was found a few times. The gene calls are TRBV7-2 and TRBJ2-5; TRBD1 is a possible D gene (6 bases). The length of the CDR3 is 14 residues. V lost 4 bases to trimming and J lost 1 base, with 10 bases between them. Germline V gene data show CDR1 as SGHTA and CDR2 as FQGNSA. As DNA, the CDR3 is TGTGCCAGCAGCTCTACAGGGCTCCAAGAGACCCAGTACTTC. It translates to CASSSTGLQETQYF.

The chain uses TRBV7-9 and TRBJ1-1; 11 bases are a match to TRBD1. Germline assignment: CDR1 SEHNR and CDR2 FQNEAQ (reference sequence). Trimming cost V 4 bases and J 10 bases; bases outside gene matches: 5. CDR3 size: 13 residues. The CDR3: CASSSRDRGSAFF. The CDR3 DNA sequence: TGTGCCAGCAGCTCCCGGGACAGGGGGTCAGCTTTCTTT.

This chain links TRBV4-1 with TRBJ2-7; D is perhaps TRBD2 (5 bases). Trimming took off 0 bases at V and 6 bases at J, with 12 bases between the two ends. This CDR3 is 14 amino acids long. The germline gives CDR1 MGHRA, CDR2 YSYEKL. CDR3 region: CASSQDRGPGEQYF. The CDR3 DNA sequence: TGCGCCAGCAGCCAAGATCGAGGGCCTGGCGAGCAGTACTTC.

This clone appeared a few times. Other DNA sequences within the sample encode an identical CDR3. The chain uses TRBV5-1 and TRBJ2-7; D is uncertain. This CDR3 has 14 amino acids. The ends were cut back, 0 bases at V and 2 bases at J, with 9 bases in the middle. CDR1 is SGHRS, CDR2 YFSETQ, per germline. CDR3 DNA: TGCGCCAGCAGCTTGGTAGTAGCCCCCTACGAGCAGTACTTC. The encoded protein is CASSLVVAPYEQYF.

This chain joins TRBV5-1 and TRBJ1-4; the D gene is possibly TRBD1 (5 bases). This CDR3 region has 15 residues. CDR1 SGHRS and CDR2 YFSETQ come from the germline V gene. Trimming left V 4 bases short and J 6 bases short, with 16 bases between. The CDR3 region is CASSPPPTTDEKLFF. CDR3 bases: TGCGCCAGCAGCCCCCCCCCGACGACAGATGAAAAACTGTTTTTT. The full variable domain, rest sourced from reference TRBV5-1 and TRBJ1-4, is KAGVTQTPRYLIKTRGQQVTLSCSPISGHRSVSWYQQTPGQGLQFLFEYFSETQRNKGNFPGRFSGRQFSNSRSEMNVSTLELGDSALYLCASSPPPTTDEKLFFGSGTQLSVL.

The gene calls are TRBV25-1 and TRBJ2-7; TRBD1 matches at 10 bases. V trimming: 5 bases; J trimming: 1 base; junction bases outside the gene matches: 14. Germline V CDR1 and CDR2: MGHDK, SYGVNS. The CDR3 is 18 residues long. The CDR3 protein is CASSPTPGQGTGSYEQYF. In nucleotides, the CDR3 is TGTGCCAGCAGTCCAACACCGGGACAGGGGACCGGATCCTACGAGCAGTACTTC.

The chain links TRBV6-1 to TRBJ2-3, with D possibly TRBD1 on 5 matching bases. CDR3 length equals 15 residues. The V end was cut by 3 bases, the J end by 0 bases, with 10 bases between. Germline V gene lookup returns CDR1 MNHNS and CDR2 SASEGT. The CDR3 sequence is CASSEENRSTDTQYF. The CDR3 bases are TGTGCCAGCAGTGAGGAGAACAGGAGCACAGATACGCAGTATTTT.

V is TRBV7-9 and J is TRBJ2-7; D is possibly TRBD2 (6 bases). The CDR3 totals 17 residues. Germline V gene lookup returns CDR1 SEHNR and CDR2 FQNEAQ (reference sequence). The V end lost 3 bases, the J end lost 5 bases, and 23 bases lay between the germline ends. CDR3 protein: CASSLGFSEGRLDEQYF. CDR3 sequence (DNA): TGTGCCAGCAGCTTGGGATTTTCGGAGGGTCGTCTCGACGAGCAGTACTTC.

This chain links TRBV27 with TRBJ1-1; 7 bases are a match to TRBD1. Germline values: CDR1 MNHEY, CDR2 SMNVEV (reference sequence). CDR3 length: 13 amino acids. The trim removed 8 bases at V and 0 bases at J, leaving 3 bases unmatched. CDR3 loop: CASQTGMNTEAFF. The CDR3 DNA follows: TGTGCCAGCCAGACAGGGATGAACACTGAAGCTTTCTTT.

CDR3 in DNA: TGTGCCAGCAGCCCCGGACAGGGTGGAATTCAGCCCCAGCATTTT. Amino acids: CASSPGQGGIQPQHF. J is TRBJ1-5 and V is TRBV7-2; 8 nucleotides agree with TRBD1. Germline lookup yields CDR1 SGHTA and CDR2 FQGNSA. The CDR3 is 15 residues long. V lost 5 bases to trimming and J lost 6 bases; unmatched junction nucleotides: 9.

V is TRBV11-2 and J is TRBJ2-1; 8 bases are shared with TRBD2. The trim removed 2 bases at V and 3 bases at J, leaving 3 bases unmatched. The CDR3 totals 15 residues. Germline V lookup: CDR1 SGHAT, CDR2 FQNNGV. The DNA for the CDR3 is TGTGCCAGCAGCTTAATAGCGGGACTCTACAATGAGCAGTTCTTC. Amino acids: CASSLIAGLYNEQFF.

The chain is built from TRBV6-1 and TRBJ2-2; 7 positions match TRBD1. The CDR3 contains 15 residues. The germline V gene encodes CDR1 MNHNS and CDR2 SASEGT. J was trimmed by 3 bases and V by 5 bases; bases with no gene match: 6. The CDR3 coding sequence is TGTGCCAGCAGTAGGACAGGTGTGGACACCGGGGAGCTGTTTTTT. Amino acid sequence: CASSRTGVDTGELFF.

V is TRBV5-6 and J is TRBJ2-5; 8 bases match TRBD2. The CDR3 sequence is 16 residues long. The germline V gene encodes CDR1 SGHDT and CDR2 YYEEEE. The J segment lost 4 bases and the V segment lost 1 base, leaving 9 bases of the junction unmatched. The CDR3 here is CASSLYGGAGSETQYF. The DNA for the CDR3 is TGTGCCAGCAGCTTGTACGGGGGGGCCGGTTCAGAGACCCAGTACTTC.

The chain links TRBV19 to TRBJ2-7; 10 bases line up with TRBD2. The V gene's germline CDR1 is LNHDA and CDR2 SQIVND (reference sequence). The CDR3 extends over 17 amino acids. V dropped 1 base and J dropped 5; count of bases not matched to a gene: 11. The CDR3 loop reads CASSIGSASGSKNEQYF. CDR3 coding DNA: TGTGCCAGTAGTATAGGGTCGGCTAGCGGGAGTAAAAACGAGCAGTACTTC.

The chain carries TRBV7-2 and TRBJ1-2; no clear D gene. V lost 1 base, J lost 9 bases, and 9 bases lay in between. The length of the CDR3 is 12 residues. From germline, CDR1 is SGHTA and CDR2 FQGNSA. The CDR3 is CASSLGGGSYTF. The CDR3 coding sequence is TGTGCCAGCAGCTTAGGTGGAGGCAGCTACACCTTC. Full variable domain (remainder filled in from reference TRBV7-2 and TRBJ1-2): GAGVSQSPSNKVTEKGKDVELRCDPISGHTALYWYRQSLGQGLEFLIYFQGNSAPDKSGLPSDRFSAERTGGSVSTLTIQRTQQEDSAVYLCASSLGGGSYTFGSGTRLTVV.

The genes are TRBV6-5 and TRBJ2-7, with a tentative D call TRBD2 (5 bases). Deletions cut 6 bases from V and 7 bases from J, with 13 bases between. This CDR3 has 12 amino acids. Germline CDR1 and CDR2: MNHEY and SVGAGI. CDR3 in amino acids: CASSGVTPEQYF. The CDR3 DNA sequence: TGTGCCAGCAGCGGGGTAACCCCTGAGCAGTACTTC.

The V call is TRBV27, the J call TRBJ2-1, with 12 bases identical to TRBD2. Germline trimming cut 9 bases from V and 3 bases from J; bases unmatched to any gene: 12. Germline CDR1 reads MNHEY; CDR2 reads SMNVEV (reference sequence). The CDR3 spans 17 residues. CDR3 nucleotides: TGTGCCAGTTGGGGGCAGACTAGCGGGAGCATCTACAATGAGCAGTTCTTC. It yields the protein CASWGQTSGSIYNEQFF.

This chain links TRBV27 with TRBJ1-2, with D perhaps TRBD1 (5 bases). Trimming left V 6 bases short and J 0 bases short, with 14 bases between. This CDR3 is 15 amino acids long. Germline V gives CDR1 MNHEY, CDR2 SMNVEV (reference sequence). The CDR3 here is CASRVFGQSNYGYTF. The DNA for the CDR3 is TGTGCCAGCAGAGTTTTCGGACAATCTAACTATGGCTACACCTTC.

The chain has TRBV6-1 and TRBJ2-1; D is perhaps TRBD1 (5 bases). The V gene's germline CDR1 is MNHNS and CDR2 SASEGT. This CDR3 has 13 amino acids. V was cut by 1 base and J by 9 bases, with 10 bases left in between. The CDR3 DNA reads TGTGCCAGCAGTGAAGTGGGGCGAAGTGAGCAGTTCTTC. Amino acid sequence: CASSEVGRSEQFF.

J is TRBJ1-1 and V is TRBV2; 7 nucleotides agree with TRBD1. J was trimmed by 2 bases and V by 7 bases; bases with no gene match: 7. The CDR3 extends over 14 amino acids. Germline V CDR1 and CDR2: SNHLY, FYNNEI. The CDR3 protein is CASTNGQVNTEAFF. For the CDR3, the DNA is TGTGCCAGCACCAACGGACAGGTCAACACTGAAGCTTTCTTT.

V and J are TRBV13 and TRBJ2-2, with 10 bases identical to TRBD1. With 5 bases clipped from V and 6 bases from J, the junction kept 9 bases outside the gene matches. CDR3 length: 16 residues. Germline V lookup: CDR1 PRHDT, CDR2 FYEKMQ (reference sequence). The CDR3 DNA sequence: TGTGCCAGCAGCGCGGACAGGGGGGGTTTTGCCGGGGAGCTGTTTTTT. It translates to CASSADRGGFAGELFF.